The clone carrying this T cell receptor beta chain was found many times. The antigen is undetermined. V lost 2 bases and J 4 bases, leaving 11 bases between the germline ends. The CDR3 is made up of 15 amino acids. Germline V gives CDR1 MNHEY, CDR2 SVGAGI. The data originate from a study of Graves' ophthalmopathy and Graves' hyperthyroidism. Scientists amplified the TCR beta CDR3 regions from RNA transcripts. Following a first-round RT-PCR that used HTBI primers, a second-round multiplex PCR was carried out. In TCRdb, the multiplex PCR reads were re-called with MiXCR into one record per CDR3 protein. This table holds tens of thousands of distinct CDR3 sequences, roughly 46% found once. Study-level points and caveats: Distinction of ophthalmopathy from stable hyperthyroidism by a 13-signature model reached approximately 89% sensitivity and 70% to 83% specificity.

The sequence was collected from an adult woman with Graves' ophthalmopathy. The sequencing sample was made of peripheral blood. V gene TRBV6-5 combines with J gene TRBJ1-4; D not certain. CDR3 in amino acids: CASSYSFRRNEKLFF. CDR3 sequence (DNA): TGTGCCAGCAGTTACAGCTTCCGCCGTAATGAAAAACTGTTTTTT.